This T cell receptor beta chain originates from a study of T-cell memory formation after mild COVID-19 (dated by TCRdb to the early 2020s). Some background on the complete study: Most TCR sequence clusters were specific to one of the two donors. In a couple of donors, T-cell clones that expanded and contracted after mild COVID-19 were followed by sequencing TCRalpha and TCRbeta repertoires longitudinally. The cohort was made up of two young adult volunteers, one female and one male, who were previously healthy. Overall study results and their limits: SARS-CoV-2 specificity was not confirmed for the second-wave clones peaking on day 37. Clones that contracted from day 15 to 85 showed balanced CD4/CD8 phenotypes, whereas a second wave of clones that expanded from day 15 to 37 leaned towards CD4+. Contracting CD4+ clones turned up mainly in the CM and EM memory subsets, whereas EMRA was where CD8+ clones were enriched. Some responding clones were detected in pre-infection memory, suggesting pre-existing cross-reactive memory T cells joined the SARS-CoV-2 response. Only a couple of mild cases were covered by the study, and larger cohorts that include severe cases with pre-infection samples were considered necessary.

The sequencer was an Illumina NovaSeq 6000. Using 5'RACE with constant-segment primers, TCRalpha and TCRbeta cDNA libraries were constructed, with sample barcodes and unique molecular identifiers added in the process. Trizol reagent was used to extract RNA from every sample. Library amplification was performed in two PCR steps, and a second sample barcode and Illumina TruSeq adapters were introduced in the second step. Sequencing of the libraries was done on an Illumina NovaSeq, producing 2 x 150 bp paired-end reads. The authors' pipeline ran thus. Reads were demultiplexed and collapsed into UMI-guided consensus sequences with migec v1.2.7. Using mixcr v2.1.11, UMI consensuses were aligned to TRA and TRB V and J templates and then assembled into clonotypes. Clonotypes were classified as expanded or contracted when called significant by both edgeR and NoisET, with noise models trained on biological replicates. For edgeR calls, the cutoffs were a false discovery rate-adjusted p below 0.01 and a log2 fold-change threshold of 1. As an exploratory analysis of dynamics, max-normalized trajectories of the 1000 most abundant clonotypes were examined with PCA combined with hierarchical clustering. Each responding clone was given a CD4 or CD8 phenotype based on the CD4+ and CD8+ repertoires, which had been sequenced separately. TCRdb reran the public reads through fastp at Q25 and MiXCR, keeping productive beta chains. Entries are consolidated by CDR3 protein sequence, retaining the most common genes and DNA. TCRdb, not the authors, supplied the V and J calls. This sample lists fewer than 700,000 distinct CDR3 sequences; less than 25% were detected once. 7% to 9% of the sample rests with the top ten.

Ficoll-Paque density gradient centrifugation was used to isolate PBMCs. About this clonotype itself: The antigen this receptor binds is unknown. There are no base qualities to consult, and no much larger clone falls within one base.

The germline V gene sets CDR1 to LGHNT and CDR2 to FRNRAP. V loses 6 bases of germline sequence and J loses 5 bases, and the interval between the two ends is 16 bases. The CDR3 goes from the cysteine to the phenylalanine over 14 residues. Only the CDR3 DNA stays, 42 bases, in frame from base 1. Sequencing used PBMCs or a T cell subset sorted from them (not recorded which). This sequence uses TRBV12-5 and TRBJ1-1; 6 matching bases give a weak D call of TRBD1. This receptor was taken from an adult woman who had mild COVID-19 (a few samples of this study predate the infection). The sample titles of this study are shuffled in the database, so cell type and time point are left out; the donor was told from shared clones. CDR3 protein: CASGDGAGETEAFF. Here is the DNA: TGTGCTAGTGGGGACGGGGCAGGGGAGACTGAAGCTTTCTTT.